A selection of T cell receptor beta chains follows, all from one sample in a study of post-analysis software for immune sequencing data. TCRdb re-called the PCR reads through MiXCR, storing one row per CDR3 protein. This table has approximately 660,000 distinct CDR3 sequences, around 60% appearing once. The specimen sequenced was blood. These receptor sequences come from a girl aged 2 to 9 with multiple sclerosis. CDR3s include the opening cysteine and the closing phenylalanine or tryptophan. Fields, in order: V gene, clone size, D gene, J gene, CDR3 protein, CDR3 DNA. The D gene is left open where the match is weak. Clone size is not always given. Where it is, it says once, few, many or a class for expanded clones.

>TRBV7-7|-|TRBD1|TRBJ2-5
CASSPGDRVKSLETQYF
TGTGCTAGCAGCCCCGGGGACAGGGTGAAGTCGTTGGAGACCCAGTACTTC
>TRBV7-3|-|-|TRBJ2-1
CASTLGAGVNSHEQFF
TGTGCCAGCACCCTAGGGGCAGGAGTCAATAGCCATGAGCAGTTCTTC
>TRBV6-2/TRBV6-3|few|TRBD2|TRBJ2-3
CAIGLASDTQYF
TGTGCCATTGGACTAGCGTCAGATACGCAGTATTTT
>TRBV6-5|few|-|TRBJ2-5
CASSYVGQETQYF
TGTGCCAGCAGTTACGTGGGGCAAGAGACCCAGTACTTC
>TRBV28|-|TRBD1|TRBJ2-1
CASSLGFTGERVGEQFF
TGTGCCAGCAGTTTAGGGTTTACAGGGGAGAGGGTGGGTGAGCAGTTCTTC
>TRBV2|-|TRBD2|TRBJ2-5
CVSSPHGLAEETQYF
TGTGTCAGCAGTCCTCATGGACTAGCGGAAGAGACCCAGTACTTC
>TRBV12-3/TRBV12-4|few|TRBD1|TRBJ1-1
CASSPVTGVNTEAFF
TGTGCCAGCAGTCCAGTGACAGGGGTGAACACTGAAGCTTTCTTT
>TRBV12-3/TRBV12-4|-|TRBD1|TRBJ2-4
CASSGGQTIAKNIQYF
TGTGCCAGCAGTGGGGGACAGACCATAGCCAAAAACATTCAGTACTTC
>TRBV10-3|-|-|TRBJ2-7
CAISGGPGEQYF
TGTGCCATCAGTGGCGGGCCGGGAGAGCAGTACTTC
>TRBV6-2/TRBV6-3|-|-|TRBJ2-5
CASSYSPLAAQYF
TGTGCCAGCAGTTACTCGCCTTTAGCGGCCCAGTACTTC
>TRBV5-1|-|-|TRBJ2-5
CASSVQGTQETQYF
TGCGCCAGCAGCGTTCAGGGGACCCAAGAGACCCAGTACTTC
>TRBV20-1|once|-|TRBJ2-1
CSALGGPSYEQFF
TGCAGTGCTCTGGGAGGCCCTAGCTATGAGCAGTTCTTC
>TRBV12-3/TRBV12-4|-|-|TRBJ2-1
CAISGENEQFF
TGTGCCATCTCCGGGGAAAATGAGCAGTTCTTC
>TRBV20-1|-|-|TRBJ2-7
CSASDIVSARGYEQYF
TGCAGTGCTAGTGATATTGTGTCAGCCAGGGGCTACGAGCAGTACTTC
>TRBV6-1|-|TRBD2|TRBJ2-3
CASTKLAGGFTDTQYF
TGTGCCAGCACAAAACTAGCGGGGGGATTCACAGATACGCAGTATTTT
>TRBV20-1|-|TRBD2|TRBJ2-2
CSAQTTSGGASGELFF
TGCAGTGCTCAGACCACTAGCGGGGGGGCCAGCGGGGAGCTGTTTTTT
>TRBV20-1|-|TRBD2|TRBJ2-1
CTPDRFLELAGGNSYNEQFF
TGCACCCCGGACAGGTTCCTTGAACTAGCGGGAGGGAACTCCTACAATGAGCAGTTCTTC
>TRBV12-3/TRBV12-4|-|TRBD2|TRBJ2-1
CASSLADRLAYYNEQFF
TGTGCCAGCAGTTTAGCGGATCGACTAGCGTACTACAATGAGCAGTTCTTC
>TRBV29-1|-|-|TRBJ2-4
CSVELTGRGKNIQYF
TGCAGCGTTGAGTTGACAGGAAGGGGCAAAAACATTCAGTACTTC
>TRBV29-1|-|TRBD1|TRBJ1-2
CSVGGQANYGYTF
TGCAGCGTTGGAGGACAGGCTAACTATGGCTACACCTTC
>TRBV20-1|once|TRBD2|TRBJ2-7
CSARDHRLAAYEQYF
TGCAGTGCTAGAGATCACAGACTAGCGGCCTACGAGCAGTACTTC
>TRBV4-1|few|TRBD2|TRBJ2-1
CASSQDSRLAGDRYNEQFF
TGCGCCAGCAGCCAAGATAGCAGGCTAGCGGGGGATCGTTACAATGAGCAGTTCTTC
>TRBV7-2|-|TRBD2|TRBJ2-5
CASSTLAGGPQQETQYF
TGTGCCAGCAGCACTCTAGCGGGGGGCCCGCAGCAAGAGACCCAGTACTTC
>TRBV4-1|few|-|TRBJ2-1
CASSQDRQRASYNEQFF
TGCGCCAGCAGCCAAGATCGGCAAAGGGCCTCCTACAATGAGCAGTTCTTC
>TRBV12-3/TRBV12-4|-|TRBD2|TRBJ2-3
CASSSSGRGDTQYF
TGTGCCAGCAGTAGCAGCGGGAGGGGGGATACGCAGTATTTT
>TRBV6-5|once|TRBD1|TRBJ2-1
CASSYGTGGLNEQFF
TGTGCCAGCAGTTACGGGACAGGGGGCCTGAATGAGCAGTTCTTC
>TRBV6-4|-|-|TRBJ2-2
CAGSTEAGGELFF
TGTGCCGGCAGTACAGAGGCGGGCGGGGAGCTGTTTTTT
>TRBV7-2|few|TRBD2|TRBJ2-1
CASSLTSGESEQFF
TGTGCCAGCAGCTTAACTAGCGGGGAGTCTGAGCAGTTCTTC
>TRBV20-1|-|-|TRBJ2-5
CSAPRGFETQYF
TGCAGTGCTCCCAGAGGATTCGAGACCCAGTACTTC
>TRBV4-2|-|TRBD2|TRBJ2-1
CASSQGSGGGHDEQFF
TGTGCCAGCAGCCAAGGATCAGGCGGGGGGCACGATGAGCAGTTCTTC
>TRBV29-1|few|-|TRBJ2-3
CSVVGHHTDTQYF
TGCAGCGTTGTGGGACACCACACAGATACGCAGTATTTT
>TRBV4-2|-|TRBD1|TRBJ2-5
CASSQETGSSQETQYF
TGTGCCAGCAGCCAAGAGACAGGGTCGTCCCAAGAGACCCAGTACTTC
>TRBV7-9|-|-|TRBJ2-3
CASSAYVATQYF
TGTGCCAGCAGCGCCTACGTGGCTACGCAGTATTTT
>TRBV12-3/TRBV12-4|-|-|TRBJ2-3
CASSPSRGLITSTDTQYF
TGTGCCAGCAGTCCGTCACGGGGACTTATAACTAGCACAGATACGCAGTATTTT
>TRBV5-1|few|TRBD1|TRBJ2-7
CASSGGTGGAYEQYF
TGCGCCAGCAGCGGGGGGACAGGGGGGGCCTACGAGCAGTACTTC
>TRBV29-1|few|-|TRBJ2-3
CSVEVRGKEEDTQYF
TGCAGCGTTGAAGTAAGGGGGAAGGAGGAAGATACGCAGTATTTT
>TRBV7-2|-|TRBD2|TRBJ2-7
CASSLLAGGVHEQYF
TGTGCCAGCAGCTTACTAGCGGGAGGAGTCCACGAGCAGTACTTC
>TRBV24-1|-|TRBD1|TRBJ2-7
CATSDLDSDRELREQYF
TGTGCCACCAGTGATTTGGACTCGGACAGGGAATTGCGCGAGCAGTACTTC
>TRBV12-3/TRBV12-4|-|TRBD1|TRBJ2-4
CASSPSRGTGAKNIQYF
TGTGCCAGCAGTCCTTCCCGTGGGACAGGGGCCAAAAACATTCAGTACTTC
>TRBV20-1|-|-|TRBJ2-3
CSGDSGKGTDTQYF
TGCAGTGGAGATAGCGGAAAAGGCACAGATACGCAGTATTTT
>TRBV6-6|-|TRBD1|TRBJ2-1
CASSYSNRGNNEQFF
TGTGCCAGCAGTTACTCGAACAGGGGAAACAATGAGCAGTTCTTC